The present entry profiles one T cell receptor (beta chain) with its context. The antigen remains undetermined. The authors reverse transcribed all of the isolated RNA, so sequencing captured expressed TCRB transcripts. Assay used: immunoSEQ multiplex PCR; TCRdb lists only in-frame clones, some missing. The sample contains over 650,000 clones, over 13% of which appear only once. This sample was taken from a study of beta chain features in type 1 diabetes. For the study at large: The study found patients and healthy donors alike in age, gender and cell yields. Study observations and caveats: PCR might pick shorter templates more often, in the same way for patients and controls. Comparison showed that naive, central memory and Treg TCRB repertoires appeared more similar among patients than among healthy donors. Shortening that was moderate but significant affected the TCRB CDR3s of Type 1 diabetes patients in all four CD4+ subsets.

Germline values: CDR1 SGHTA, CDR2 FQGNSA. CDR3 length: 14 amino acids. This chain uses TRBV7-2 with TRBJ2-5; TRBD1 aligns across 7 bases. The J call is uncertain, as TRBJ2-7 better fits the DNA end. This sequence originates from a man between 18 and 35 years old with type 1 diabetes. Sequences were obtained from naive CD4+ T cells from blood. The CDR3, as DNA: TGTGCCAGCAGCTTCACGGGGACAGCCTACGAGCAGTACTTC. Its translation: CASSFTGTAYEQYF.